Each of the 21 T cell receptor beta chains below was sequenced from the same sample in a study of CD8 T cells in Susac syndrome. Reverse transcription used about 0.45 to 1 ug RNA and random hexamers. TCRdb recomputed calls from the immunoSEQ multiplex PCR reads with MiXCR, one row per CDR3 protein. The sample has 200,000 or so distinct CDR3 sequences, under 97% seen once. Sequencing input: CD4+ T cells from PBMCs. Receptor source: a human donor with multiple sclerosis.

The chain combines TRBV4-2 with TRBJ2-3, with 10 nucleotides matching TRBD2. Germline V gene lookup returns CDR1 LGHNA and CDR2 YNFKEQ. This CDR3 has 16 amino acids. V lost 3 bases to trimming and J lost 2 bases; unmatched junction nucleotides: 5. This chain's CDR3 is CASSQGAGGVTDTQYF. The CDR3 nucleotides read TGTGCCAGCAGCCAGGGAGCGGGGGGGGTCACAGATACGCAGTATTTT.

A single count supports this clonotype. The chain links TRBV18 to TRBJ2-7, with a tentative D call TRBD1 (5 bases). Trimming left V 0 bases short and J 1 base short, with 7 bases between. The CDR3 runs to 14 residues. From germline, CDR1 is KGHSH and CDR2 LQKENI. The CDR3 DNA follows: TGTGCCAGCTCACCACCGGACATTTCCTACGAGCAGTACTTC. This translates into CASSPPDISYEQYF.

The CDR3 nucleotides are TGTGCCAGCAGTTTGGGCGGGGGGGCCGCAGAGACCCAGTACTTC. It is translated as CASSLGGGAAETQYF. The J gene is TRBJ2-5, the V gene TRBV27; 9 nucleotides line up with TRBD2. CDR1 and CDR2 from the germline V gene are MNHEY and SMNVEV (reference sequence). Germline trimming cut 3 bases from V and 4 bases from J; bases unmatched to any gene: 6. The CDR3 runs 15 residues.

The rearrangement uses TRBV20-1 and TRBJ2-7, with D maybe TRBD1 (6 bases). Trimming pared 4 bases from V and 0 bases from J, leaving 10 bases between. Germline CDR1 and CDR2: DFQATT and SNEGSKA (reference sequence). The CDR3 spans 13 residues. CDR3 in amino acids: CSATRDNSYEQYF. In DNA, the CDR3 is TGCAGTGCTACCAGGGACAACTCCTACGAGCAGTACTTC.

The chain uses TRBV12-3 or TRBV12-4 and TRBJ1-1, with TRBD1 as a possible D gene (6 bases). V dropped 3 bases and J dropped 9 bases, with 11 bases sitting between them. The CDR3 contains 12 residues. The DNA for the CDR3 is TGTGCCAGCAGTTTCATTCAGGGGCAAGCTTTCTTT. It codes for CASSFIQGQAFF.

V and J are TRBV20-1 and TRBJ2-3; D possibly matches TRBD1 or TRBD2 (5 bases each). V lost 3 bases to trimming and J lost 3 bases, with 16 bases between them. The CDR3 loop spans 15 amino acids. Looked up from germline, CDR1 is DFQATT and CDR2 is SNEGSKA (reference sequence). The CDR3 region is CSASSGSHRTDTQYF. CDR3 nucleotide sequence: TGCAGTGCTAGTAGTGGGAGTCACAGGACAGATACGCAGTATTTT.

This chain uses TRBV12-3 or TRBV12-4 with TRBJ1-4; TRBD1 might be the D (6 bases). CDR3 length equals 16 residues. Between the trimmed V and J ends, which lost 6 bases and 3 bases, there was a span of 17 bases. The CDR3 nucleotides are TGTGCCAGCAGCCGGGACACTGGTCGGGCTAATGAAAAACTGTTTTTT. Encoded protein: CASSRDTGRANEKLFF.

This rearrangement joins TRBV25-1 to TRBJ1-5, with 9 bases fitting TRBD1. The CDR3 sequence is 15 residues long. CDR1 and CDR2 from the germline V gene are MGHDK and SYGVNS. V shed 4 bases, J shed 3 bases, and the junction held 4 bases outside the gene matches. DNA of the CDR3: TGTGCCAGCAGTGGAGGGGACAGGGTCAATCAGCCCCAGCATTTT. As protein: CASSGGDRVNQPQHF.

The chain couples TRBV7-8 to TRBJ1-6; a possible D gene is TRBD1 (6 bases). Germline assignment: CDR1 SGHVS and CDR2 FQNEAQ. The CDR3 is made up of 15 amino acids. Trimming shortened V by 2 bases and J by 5 bases, and 10 bases separated the two germline ends. Here the CDR3 DNA reads TGTGCCAGCAGCTTATCTAGGACAGATAATTCACCCCTCCACTTT. It is translated as CASSLSRTDNSPLHF.

V and J are TRBV5-4 and TRBJ1-2; 8 positions match TRBD1. The germline gives CDR1 SGHNT, CDR2 YYREEE (reference sequence). This CDR3 contains 12 residues. V lost 4 bases and J lost 8; bases outside the gene matches: 4. CDR3 DNA sequence: TGTGCCAGCAGCGTACAGGGGGGCGGCTACACCTTC. Translating it yields CASSVQGGGYTF.

V and J are TRBV20-1 and TRBJ2-4, with a possible D match to TRBD1 (5 bases). Germline CDR1 is DFQATT and CDR2 is SNEGSKA (reference sequence). Trimming pared 3 bases from V and 7 bases from J, leaving 13 bases between. The CDR3 is 13 amino acids. CDR3: CSASEGVRNIQYF. As DNA, the CDR3 is TGCAGTGCTAGCGAAGGGGTTCGGAACATTCAGTACTTC.

This rearrangement joins TRBV5-1 to TRBJ2-7; 13 nucleotides agree with TRBD2. Germline CDR1 SGHRS, CDR2 YFSETQ. CDR3 length: 16 amino acids. J was trimmed by 2 bases and V by 3 bases; bases with no gene match: 5. In nucleotides, the CDR3 is TGCGCCAGCAGCTCGACTAGCGGGGGGTCGACCTACGAGCAGTACTTC. It codes for CASSSTSGGSTYEQYF.

The chain combines TRBV30 with TRBJ1-5, with D possibly being TRBD1 (5 bases). The CDR3 totals 14 residues. Germline V gives CDR1 GTSNPN, CDR2 SVGIG (reference sequence). V dropped 0 bases and J dropped 7 bases, with 13 bases sitting between them. The CDR3: CAWSVDSVRQPQHF. The CDR3 nucleotides are TGTGCCTGGAGTGTCGACAGTGTCCGGCAGCCCCAGCATTTT.

This clonotype was recorded once. This rearrangement joins TRBV12-5 to TRBJ2-7; TRBD2 matches 10 bases. The CDR3 is made up of 20 amino acids. After removal of 0 bases from V and 0 bases from J, the junction contained 14 bases not matched to a gene. CDR1 is LGHNT and CDR2 is FRNRAP in the germline V gene. For the CDR3, the DNA is TGTGCTAGTGGTTTGGTGGGGAGTGCTAGCGGGGGCAAAAGCTCCTACGAGCAGTACTTC. Translated, it gives CASGLVGSASGGKSSYEQYF.

This chain links TRBV27 with TRBJ2-7, with 12 bases identical to TRBD2. The CDR3 is 15 amino acids. The germline V gene encodes CDR1 MNHEY and CDR2 SMNVEV (reference sequence). V lost 6 bases to trimming and J lost 5 bases; unmatched junction nucleotides: 8. Here the CDR3 reads CASSRLAGVIDEQYF. The CDR3 DNA follows: TGTGCCAGCAGCCGACTAGCGGGGGTTATCGACGAGCAGTACTTC.

The rearrangement uses TRBV6-1 and TRBJ2-3; 14 positions agree with TRBD2. This CDR3 is built from 18 residues. CDR1 and CDR2 (germline): MNHNS, SASEGT. V shed 0 bases and J 6 bases; nucleotides not matched to a gene: 8. CDR3 protein: CASSEAMGLAGDWDTQYF. CDR3 DNA: TGTGCCAGCAGTGAAGCGATGGGACTAGCGGGGGACTGGGATACGCAGTATTTT.

The V call is TRBV5-1, the J call TRBJ2-1; 8 nucleotides match TRBD1. V was pared by 3 bases and J by 1 base, with 9 bases of the junction left unmatched. The CDR3 extends over 17 amino acids. Looked up from germline, CDR1 is SGHRS and CDR2 is YFSETQ. CDR3 residues: CASSWGLTGGSYNEQFF. The CDR3 DNA reads TGCGCCAGCAGCTGGGGCCTCACAGGGGGATCCTACAATGAGCAGTTCTTC.

V usage is TRBV11-2 and J usage is TRBJ2-7, with 11 bases identical to TRBD2. In germline, CDR1 is SGHAT, CDR2 FQNNGV. Trimming took 5 bases from V and 4 from J; bases not matched to a gene: 10. The CDR3 runs to 16 residues. CDR3 nucleotides: TGTGCCAGCAGCGTTACTAGCGGGGGCCCTATTTACGAGCAGTACTTC. It yields the protein CASSVTSGGPIYEQYF.

The chain links TRBV29-1 to TRBJ1-1; D possibly corresponds to TRBD1 (6 bases). The germline V gene has CDR1 SQVTM and CDR2 ANQGSEA. CDR3 size: 13 residues. With 1 base removed from V and 6 bases from J, the gap between germline ends came to 12 bases. CDR3 DNA: TGCAGCGTTGAAGTCCCAGGGGAGTCTGAAGCTTTCTTT. Encoded protein: CSVEVPGESEAFF.

The chain employs TRBV20-1 and TRBJ1-2; 7 bases line up with TRBD1. This CDR3 comprises 17 residues. J gave up 5 bases and V 6 bases, and 21 bases lay outside the gene matches. Per the germline V gene, CDR1 is DFQATT and CDR2 is SNEGSKA (reference sequence). In DNA form, the CDR3 reads TGCAGTGCCAAGATTTCCGCCACATTCCCGGGACAGTATGGCTACACCTTC. Translating gives CSAKISATFPGQYGYTF.

The gene calls are TRBV25-1 and TRBJ2-1; TRBD1 agrees at 10 bases. CDR1 and CDR2 (germline): MGHDK, SYGVNS. With 3 bases clipped from V and 7 bases from J, the junction kept 9 bases outside the gene matches. The CDR3 contains 16 residues. Here the CDR3 DNA reads TGTGCCAGCAGTGATCCCAGACAGGGGGCCCGGAATGAGCAGTTCTTC. Translated: CASSDPRQGARNEQFF.